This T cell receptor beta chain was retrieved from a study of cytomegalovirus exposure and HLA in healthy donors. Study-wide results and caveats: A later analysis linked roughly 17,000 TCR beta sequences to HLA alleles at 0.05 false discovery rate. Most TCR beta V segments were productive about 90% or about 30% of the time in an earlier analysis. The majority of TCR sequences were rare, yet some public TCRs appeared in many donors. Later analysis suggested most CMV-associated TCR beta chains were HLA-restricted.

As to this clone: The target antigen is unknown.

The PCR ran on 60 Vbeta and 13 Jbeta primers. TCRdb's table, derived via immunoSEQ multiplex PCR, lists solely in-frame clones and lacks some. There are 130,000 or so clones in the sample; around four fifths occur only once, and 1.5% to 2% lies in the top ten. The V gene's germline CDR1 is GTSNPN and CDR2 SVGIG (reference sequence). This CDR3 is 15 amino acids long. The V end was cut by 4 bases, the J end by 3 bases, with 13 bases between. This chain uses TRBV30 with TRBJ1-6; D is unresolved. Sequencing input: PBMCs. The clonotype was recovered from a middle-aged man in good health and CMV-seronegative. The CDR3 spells CAWKDGSNYNSPLHF. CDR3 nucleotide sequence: TGTGCCTGGAAGGACGGGAGTAACTATAATTCACCCCTCCACTTT.